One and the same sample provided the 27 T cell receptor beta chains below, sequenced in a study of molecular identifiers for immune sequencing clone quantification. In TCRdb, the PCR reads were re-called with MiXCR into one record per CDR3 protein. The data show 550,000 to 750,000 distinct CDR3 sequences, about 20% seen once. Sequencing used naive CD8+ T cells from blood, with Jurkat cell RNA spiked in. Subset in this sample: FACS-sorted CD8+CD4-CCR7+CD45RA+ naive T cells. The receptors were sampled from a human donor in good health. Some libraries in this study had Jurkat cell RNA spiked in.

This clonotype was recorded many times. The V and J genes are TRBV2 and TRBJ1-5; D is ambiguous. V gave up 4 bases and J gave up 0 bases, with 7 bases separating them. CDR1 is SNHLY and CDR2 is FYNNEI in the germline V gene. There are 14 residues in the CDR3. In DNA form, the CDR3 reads TGTGCCAGCAGTGGAGATTTTAGCAATCAGCCCCAGCATTTT. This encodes CASSGDFSNQPQHF.

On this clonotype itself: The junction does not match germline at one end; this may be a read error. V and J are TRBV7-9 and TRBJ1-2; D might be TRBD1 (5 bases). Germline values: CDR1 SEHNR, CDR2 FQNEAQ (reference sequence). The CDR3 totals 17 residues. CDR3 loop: CASSLAGRTRPFYGHTF. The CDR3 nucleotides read TGTGCCAGCAGCTTAGCCGGACGGACACGACCCTTCTATGGCCACACCTTC. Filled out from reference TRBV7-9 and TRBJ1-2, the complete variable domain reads DTGVSQNPRHKITKRGQNVTFRCDPISEHNRLYWYRQTLGQGPEFLTYFQNEAQLEKSRLLSDRFSAERPKGSFSTLEIQRTEQGDSAMYLCASSLAGRTRPFYGHTFGSGTRLTVV.

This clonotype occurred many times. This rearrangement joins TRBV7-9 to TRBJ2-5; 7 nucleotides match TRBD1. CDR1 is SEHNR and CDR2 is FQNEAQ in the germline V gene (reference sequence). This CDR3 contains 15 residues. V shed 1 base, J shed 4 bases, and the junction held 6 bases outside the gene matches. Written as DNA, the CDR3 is TGTGCCAGCAGCTTAGAGACAGGGAATGTAGAGACCCAGTACTTC. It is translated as CASSLETGNVETQYF.

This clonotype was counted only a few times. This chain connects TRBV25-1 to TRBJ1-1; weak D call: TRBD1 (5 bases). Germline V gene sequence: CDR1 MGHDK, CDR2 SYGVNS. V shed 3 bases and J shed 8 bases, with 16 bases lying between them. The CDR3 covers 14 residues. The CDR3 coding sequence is TGTGCCAGCAGTGACATGGACACGACGAGCGAAGCTTTCTTT. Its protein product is CASSDMDTTSEAFF.

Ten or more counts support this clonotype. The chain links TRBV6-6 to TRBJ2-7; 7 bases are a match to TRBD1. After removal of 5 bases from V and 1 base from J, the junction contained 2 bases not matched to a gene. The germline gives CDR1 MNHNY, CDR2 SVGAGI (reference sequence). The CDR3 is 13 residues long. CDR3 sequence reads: CASSHRGSYEQYF. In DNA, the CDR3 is TGTGCCAGCAGTCACAGGGGATCCTACGAGCAGTACTTC.

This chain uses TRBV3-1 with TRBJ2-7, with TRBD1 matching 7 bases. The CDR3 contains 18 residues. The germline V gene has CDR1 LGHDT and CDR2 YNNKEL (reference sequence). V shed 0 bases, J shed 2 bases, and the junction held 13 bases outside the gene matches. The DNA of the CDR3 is TGTGCCAGCAGCCAAGATCGGTTGTCAGGGGGAGAAGCCTACGAGCAGTACTTC. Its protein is CASSQDRLSGGEAYEQYF.

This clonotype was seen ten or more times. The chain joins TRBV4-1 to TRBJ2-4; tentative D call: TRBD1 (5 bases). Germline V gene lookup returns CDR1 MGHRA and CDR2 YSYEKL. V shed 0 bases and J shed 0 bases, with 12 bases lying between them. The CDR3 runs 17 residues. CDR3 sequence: CASSQEWGPRAKNIQYF. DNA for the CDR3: TGCGCCAGCAGCCAAGAATGGGGCCCCCGAGCCAAAAACATTCAGTACTTC.

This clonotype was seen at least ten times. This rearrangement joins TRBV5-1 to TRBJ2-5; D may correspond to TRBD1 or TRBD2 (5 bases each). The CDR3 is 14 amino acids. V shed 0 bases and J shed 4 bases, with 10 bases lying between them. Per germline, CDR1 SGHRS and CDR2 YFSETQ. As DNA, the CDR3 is TGCGCCAGCAGCTTGGAAGGGACCGGAGAGACCCAGTACTTC. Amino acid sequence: CASSLEGTGETQYF. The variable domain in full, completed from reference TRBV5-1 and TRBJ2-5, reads KAGVTQTPRYLIKTRGQQVTLSCSPISGHRSVSWYQQTPGQGLQFLFEYFSETQRNKGNFPGRFSGRQFSNSRSEMNVSTLELGDSALYLCASSLEGTGETQYFGPGTRLLVL.

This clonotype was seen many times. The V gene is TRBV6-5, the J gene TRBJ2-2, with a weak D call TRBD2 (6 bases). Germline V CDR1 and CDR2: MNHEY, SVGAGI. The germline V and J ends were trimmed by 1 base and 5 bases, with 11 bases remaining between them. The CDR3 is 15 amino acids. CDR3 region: CASSYLQEGTGELFF. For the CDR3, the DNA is TGTGCCAGCAGTTACTTGCAGGAGGGGACCGGGGAGCTGTTTTTT.

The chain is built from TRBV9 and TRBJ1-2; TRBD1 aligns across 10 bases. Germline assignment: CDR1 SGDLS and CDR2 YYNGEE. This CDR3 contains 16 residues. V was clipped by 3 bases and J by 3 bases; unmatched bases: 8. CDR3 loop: CASSAEGQGDYYGYTF. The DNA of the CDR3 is TGTGCCAGCAGCGCCGAAGGACAGGGGGATTACTATGGCTACACCTTC.

CDR3 bases: TGTGCCAGCAGCTTAGATGCGGGAGCGAACTACGAGCAGTACTTC. Encoded protein: CASSLDAGANYEQYF. The chain employs TRBV5-6 and TRBJ2-7, with 7 bases that match TRBD2. The germline gives CDR1 SGHDT, CDR2 YYEEEE. Trimming removed 2 bases from V and 3 bases from J; junction bases left unmatched: 8. There are 15 residues in the CDR3.

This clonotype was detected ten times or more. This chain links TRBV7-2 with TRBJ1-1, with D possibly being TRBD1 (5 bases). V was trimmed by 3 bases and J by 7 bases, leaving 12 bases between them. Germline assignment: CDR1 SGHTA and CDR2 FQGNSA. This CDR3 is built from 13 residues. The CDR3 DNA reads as TGTGCCAGCAGCTTTTCAGGGTACAGTGAAGCTTTCTTT. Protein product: CASSFSGYSEAFF.

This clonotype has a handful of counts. Written as DNA, the CDR3 is TGTGCCAGCAGTGAATATGGCGGAGAAGAGCAGTACTTC. Translated: CASSEYGGEEQYF. The rearrangement uses TRBV25-1 and TRBJ2-7; D is uncertain. Germline CDR1 and CDR2: MGHDK and SYGVNS. Trimming left V 0 bases short and J 7 bases short, with 10 bases between. CDR3 length equals 13 residues.

The CDR3: CASSTQQGVPEAFF. CDR3 sequence (DNA): TGTGCCAGCAGCACGCAACAGGGGGTCCCTGAAGCTTTCTTT. The chain has TRBV11-2 and TRBJ1-1; 8 bases are shared with TRBD1. Germline trimming cut 5 bases from V and 6 bases from J; bases unmatched to any gene: 8. The V gene's germline CDR1 is SGHAT and CDR2 FQNNGV. The CDR3 loop spans 14 amino acids.

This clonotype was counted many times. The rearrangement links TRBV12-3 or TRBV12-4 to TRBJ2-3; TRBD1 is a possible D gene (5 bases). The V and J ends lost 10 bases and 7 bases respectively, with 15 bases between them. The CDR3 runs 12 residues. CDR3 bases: TGTGCCATCAACTTACAGGATCATACGCAGTATTTT. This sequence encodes CAINLQDHTQYF.

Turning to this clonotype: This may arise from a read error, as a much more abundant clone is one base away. CDR3 loop: CASSLGTGKTYEQFF. Written as DNA, the CDR3 is TGTGCCAGCAGCTTAGGGACAGGGAAAACGTACGAGCAGTTCTTC. The rearrangement uses TRBV7-2 and TRBJ2-7; 8 nucleotides match TRBD1. Judging by the DNA end, TRBJ2-1 fits better; the J call may be wrong. Germline CDR1 and CDR2: SGHTA and FQGNSA. There are 15 residues in the CDR3.

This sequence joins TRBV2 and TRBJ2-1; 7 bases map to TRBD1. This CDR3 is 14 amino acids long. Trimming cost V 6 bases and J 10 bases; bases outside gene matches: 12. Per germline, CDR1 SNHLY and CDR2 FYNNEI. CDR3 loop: CASRTPTGDWEQFF. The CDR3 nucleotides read TGTGCCAGCAGAACCCCCACAGGGGATTGGGAGCAGTTCTTC. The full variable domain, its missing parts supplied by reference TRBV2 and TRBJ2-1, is EPEVTQTPSHQVTQMGQEVILRCVPISNHLYFYWYRQILGQKVEFLVSFYNNEISEKSEIFDDQFSVERPDGSNFTLKIRSTKLEDSAMYFCASRTPTGDWEQFFGPGTRLTVL.

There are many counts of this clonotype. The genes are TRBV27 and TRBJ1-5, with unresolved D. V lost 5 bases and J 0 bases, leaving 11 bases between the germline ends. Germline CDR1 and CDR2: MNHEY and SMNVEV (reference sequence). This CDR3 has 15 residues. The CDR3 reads CASSRDGDSNQPQHF. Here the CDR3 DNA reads TGTGCCAGCAGTAGAGACGGAGATAGCAATCAGCCCCAGCATTTT.

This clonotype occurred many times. In DNA form, the CDR3 reads TGTGCCAGCAGCTCGGACAGGGGCTCTGGAAACACCATATATTTT. Its translation: CASSSDRGSGNTIYF. This chain links TRBV7-2 with TRBJ1-3, with 9 bases identical to TRBD1. The V and J ends lost 4 bases and 0 bases, in that order; junction bases with no gene match: 1. The CDR3 sequence is 15 residues long. Germline CDR1 SGHTA, CDR2 FQGNSA.

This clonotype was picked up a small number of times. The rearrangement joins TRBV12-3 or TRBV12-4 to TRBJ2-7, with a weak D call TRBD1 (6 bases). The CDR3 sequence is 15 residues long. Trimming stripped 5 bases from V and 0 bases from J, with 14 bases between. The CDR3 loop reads CASSGFRGSSYEQYF. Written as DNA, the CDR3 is TGTGCCAGCAGTGGTTTTAGGGGGAGCTCCTACGAGCAGTACTTC.

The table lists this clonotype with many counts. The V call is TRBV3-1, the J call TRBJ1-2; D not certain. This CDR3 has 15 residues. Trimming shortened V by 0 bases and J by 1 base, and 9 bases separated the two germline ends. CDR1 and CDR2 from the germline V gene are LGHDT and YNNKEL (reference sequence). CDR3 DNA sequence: TGTGCCAGCAGCCAAGACGGAGACTTTAACTATGGCTACACCTTC. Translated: CASSQDGDFNYGYTF.

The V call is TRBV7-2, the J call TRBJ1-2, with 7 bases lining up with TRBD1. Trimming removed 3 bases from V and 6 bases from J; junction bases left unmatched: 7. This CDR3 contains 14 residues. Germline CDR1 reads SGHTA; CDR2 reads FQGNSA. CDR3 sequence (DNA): TGTGCCAGCAGCTTCTCTACAGGGGAGGATGGCTACACCTTC. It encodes CASSFSTGEDGYTF.

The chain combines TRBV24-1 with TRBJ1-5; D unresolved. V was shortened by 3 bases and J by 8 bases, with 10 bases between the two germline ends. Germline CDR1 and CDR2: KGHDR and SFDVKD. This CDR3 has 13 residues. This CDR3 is CATSDGQDEPQHF. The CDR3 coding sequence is TGTGCCACCAGTGATGGGCAGGACGAGCCCCAGCATTTT.

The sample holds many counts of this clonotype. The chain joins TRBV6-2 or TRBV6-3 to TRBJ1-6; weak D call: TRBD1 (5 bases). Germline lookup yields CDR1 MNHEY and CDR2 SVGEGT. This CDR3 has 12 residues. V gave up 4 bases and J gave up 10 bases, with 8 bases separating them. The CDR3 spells CASSFGGSPLHF. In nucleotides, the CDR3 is TGTGCCAGCAGTTTCGGGGGATCACCCCTCCACTTT.

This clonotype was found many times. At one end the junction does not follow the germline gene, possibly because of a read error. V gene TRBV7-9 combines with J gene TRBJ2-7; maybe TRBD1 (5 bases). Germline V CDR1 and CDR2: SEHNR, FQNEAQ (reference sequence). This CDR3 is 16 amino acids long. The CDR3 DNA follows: TGTGCCAGCAGCCCCTTCCCGGCAGGGCTCTCGTACGGGCAGTACTTC. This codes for CASSPFPAGLSYGQYF.

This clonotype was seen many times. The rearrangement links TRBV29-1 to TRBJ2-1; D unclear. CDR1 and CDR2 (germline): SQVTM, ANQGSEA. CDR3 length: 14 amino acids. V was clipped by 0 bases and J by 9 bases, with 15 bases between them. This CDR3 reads CSVEDVTKWGEQFF. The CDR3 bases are TGCAGCGTTGAAGACGTAACCAAGTGGGGTGAGCAGTTCTTC.

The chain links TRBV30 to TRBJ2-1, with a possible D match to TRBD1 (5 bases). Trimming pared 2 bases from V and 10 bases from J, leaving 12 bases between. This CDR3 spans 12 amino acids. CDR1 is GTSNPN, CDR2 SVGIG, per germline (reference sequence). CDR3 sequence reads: CAWSPAREEQFF. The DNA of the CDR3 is TGTGCCTGGAGTCCGGCCAGGGAAGAGCAGTTCTTC.